The source of this T cell receptor beta chain is a study of shared clonotypes between healthy human individuals. Clones were sequenced by immunoSEQ multiplex PCR, and TCRdb holds only the in-frame ones, with some missing. The sample shows about 2.3 million clones, 90% to 95% of them seen only once. This clone occurred a few times. This same CDR3 is encoded by further DNA sequences in the sample. V was trimmed by 2 bases and J by 1 base, leaving 5 bases between them. Germline V gene data show CDR1 as SEHNR and CDR2 as FQNEAQ (reference sequence). This CDR3 spans 13 amino acids. Sequencing was done on a sample of naive CD4+ T cells from PBMCs. Subset reported: CD45RA+ positively selected. The rearrangement links TRBV7-9 to TRBJ1-1; no clear D gene. The source is a man between 18 and 35 years old in good health. Some clones in this sample may be carry-over from other donors' samples. CDR3 amino acids: CASSLSRNTEAFF. DNA of the CDR3: TGTGCCAGCAGCTTATCCCGGAACACTGAAGCTTTCTTT.